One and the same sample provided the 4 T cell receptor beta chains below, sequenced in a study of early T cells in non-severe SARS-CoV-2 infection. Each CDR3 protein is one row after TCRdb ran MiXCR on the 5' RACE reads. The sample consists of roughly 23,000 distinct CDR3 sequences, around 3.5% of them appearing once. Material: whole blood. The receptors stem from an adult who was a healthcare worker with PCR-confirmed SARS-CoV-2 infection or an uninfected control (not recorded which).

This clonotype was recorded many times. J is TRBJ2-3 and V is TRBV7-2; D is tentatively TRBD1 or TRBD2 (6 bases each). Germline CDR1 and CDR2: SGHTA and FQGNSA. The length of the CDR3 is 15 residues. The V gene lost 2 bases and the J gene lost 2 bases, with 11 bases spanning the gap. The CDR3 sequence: CASSLLGGPTDTQYF. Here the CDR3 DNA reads TGTGCCAGCAGCTTACTGGGGGGCCCCACAGATACGCAGTATTTT.

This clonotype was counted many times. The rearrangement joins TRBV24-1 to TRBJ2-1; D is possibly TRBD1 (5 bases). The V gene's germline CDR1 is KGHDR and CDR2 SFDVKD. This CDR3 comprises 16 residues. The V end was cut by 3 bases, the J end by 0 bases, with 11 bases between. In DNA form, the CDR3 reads TGTGCCACCAGTGATGCCGACAGACACTCCTACAATGAGCAGTTCTTC. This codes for CATSDADRHSYNEQFF.

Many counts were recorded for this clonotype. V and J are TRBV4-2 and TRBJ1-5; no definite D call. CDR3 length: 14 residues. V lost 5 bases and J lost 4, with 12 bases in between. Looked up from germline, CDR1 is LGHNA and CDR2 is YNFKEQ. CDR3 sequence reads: CASSNRRSNQPQHF. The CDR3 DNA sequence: TGTGCCAGCAGCAACCGCCGGAGTAATCAGCCCCAGCATTTT.

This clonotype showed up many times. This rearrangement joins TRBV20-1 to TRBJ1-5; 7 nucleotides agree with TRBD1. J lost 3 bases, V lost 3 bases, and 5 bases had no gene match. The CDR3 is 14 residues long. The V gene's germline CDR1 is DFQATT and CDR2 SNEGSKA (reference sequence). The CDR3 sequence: CSASRGTANQPQHF. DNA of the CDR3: TGCAGTGCTAGCAGAGGGACAGCCAATCAGCCCCAGCATTTT.